The clone carrying this TCR beta chain showed up many times. Antigen specificity is unknown. This sample stems from a study of HIV-infected patients and healthy controls. General study findings and limits: CMV-associated CDR3s mostly grew nonsignificantly during therapy, while HIV-associated CDR3s declined significantly.

All unsorted peripheral T cells were captured because whole blood was used without fractionation. Alpha and beta constant-region primers primed reverse transcription of 500 to 550 ng RNA. Each of the alpha and beta chains got its own library through chain-specific third strand synthesis with indices. TCRdb processed the 5' RACE reads anew with MiXCR; each CDR3 protein has one entry. The table includes approximately 7,100 distinct CDR3 sequences, 9% to 10% detected once. The CDR3 is 13 amino acids. V lost 2 bases, J lost 5 bases, and 9 bases lay in between. Per germline, CDR1 MNHEY and CDR2 SVGEGT. This TCR came from an adult with HIV infection. This chain joins TRBV6-2 or TRBV6-3 and TRBJ1-2; D is unclear. The sequences come from blood, collected before antiretroviral therapy. CDR3 residues: CASSYPRTYGYTF. The CDR3 nucleotides are TGTGCCAGCAGTTACCCAAGGACGTATGGCTACACCTTC.